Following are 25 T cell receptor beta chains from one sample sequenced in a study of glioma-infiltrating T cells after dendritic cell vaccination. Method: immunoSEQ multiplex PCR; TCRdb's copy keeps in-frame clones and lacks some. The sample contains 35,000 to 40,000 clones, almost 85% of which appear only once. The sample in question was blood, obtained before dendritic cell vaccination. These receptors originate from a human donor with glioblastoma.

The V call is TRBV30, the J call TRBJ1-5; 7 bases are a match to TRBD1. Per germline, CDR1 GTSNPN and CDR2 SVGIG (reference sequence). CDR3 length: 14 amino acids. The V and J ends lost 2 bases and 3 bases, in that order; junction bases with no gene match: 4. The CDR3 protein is CAWSPGQLNQPQHF. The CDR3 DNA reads TGTGCCTGGAGTCCGGGACAGCTCAATCAGCCCCAGCATTTT.

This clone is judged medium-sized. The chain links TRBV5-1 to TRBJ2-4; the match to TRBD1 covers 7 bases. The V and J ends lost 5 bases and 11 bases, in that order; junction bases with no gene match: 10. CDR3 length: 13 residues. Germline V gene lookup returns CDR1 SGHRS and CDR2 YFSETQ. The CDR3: CASRMMGQNLQYF. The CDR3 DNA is TGCGCCAGCAGGATGATGGGACAGAATCTTCAGTACTTC. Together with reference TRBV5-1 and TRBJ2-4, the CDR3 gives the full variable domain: KAGVTQTPRYLIKTRGQQVTLSCSPISGHRSVSWYQQTPGQGLQFLFEYFSETQRNKGNFPGRFSGRQFSNSRSEMNVSTLELGDSALYLCASRMMGQNLQYFGAGTRLSVL.

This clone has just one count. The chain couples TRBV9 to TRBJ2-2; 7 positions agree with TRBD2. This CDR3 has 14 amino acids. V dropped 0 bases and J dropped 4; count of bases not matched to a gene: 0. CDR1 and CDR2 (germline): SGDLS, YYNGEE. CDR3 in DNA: TGTGCCAGCAGCGTAGCGGGGGGCACCGGGGAGCTGTTTTTT. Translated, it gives CASSVAGGTGELFF.

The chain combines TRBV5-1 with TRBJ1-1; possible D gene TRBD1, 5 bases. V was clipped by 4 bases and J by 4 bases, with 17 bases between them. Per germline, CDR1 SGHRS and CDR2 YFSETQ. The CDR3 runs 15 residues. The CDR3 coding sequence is TGCGCCAGCAGCCTGTTTTCCCGGGGGGGCACTGAAGCTTTCTTT. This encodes CASSLFSRGGTEAFF. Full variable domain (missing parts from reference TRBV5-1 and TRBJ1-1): KAGVTQTPRYLIKTRGQQVTLSCSPISGHRSVSWYQQTPGQGLQFLFEYFSETQRNKGNFPGRFSGRQFSNSRSEMNVSTLELGDSALYLCASSLFSRGGTEAFFGQGTRLTVV.

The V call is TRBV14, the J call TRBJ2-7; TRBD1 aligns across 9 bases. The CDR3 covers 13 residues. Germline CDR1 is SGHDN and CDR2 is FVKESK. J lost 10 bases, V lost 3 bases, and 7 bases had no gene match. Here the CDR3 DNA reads TGTGCCAGCAGCCACATGGACAGGGGCCCCCAGTACTTC. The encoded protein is CASSHMDRGPQYF.

The CDR3 here is CASRVGTSVYQETQYF. The CDR3, as DNA: TGTGCCAGCAGGGTTGGGACTAGCGTCTACCAAGAGACCCAGTACTTC. This sequence joins TRBV11-3 and TRBJ2-5; TRBD2 matches at 10 bases. Trimming at V came to 6 bases and at J to 0 bases, leaving 7 bases not matched to a gene. This CDR3 region has 16 residues. Germline CDR1 SGHNT, CDR2 YENEEA.

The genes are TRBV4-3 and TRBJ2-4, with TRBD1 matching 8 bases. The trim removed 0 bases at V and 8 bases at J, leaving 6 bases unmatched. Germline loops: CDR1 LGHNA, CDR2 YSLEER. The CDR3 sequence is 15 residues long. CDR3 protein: CASSQEGRGQDIQYF. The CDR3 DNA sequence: TGCGCCAGCAGCCAAGAAGGCAGGGGGCAGGACATTCAGTACTTC.

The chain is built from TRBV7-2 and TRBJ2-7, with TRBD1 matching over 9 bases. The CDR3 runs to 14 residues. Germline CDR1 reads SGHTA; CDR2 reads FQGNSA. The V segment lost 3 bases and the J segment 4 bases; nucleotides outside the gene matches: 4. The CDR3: CASSFTGGVYEQYF. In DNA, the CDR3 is TGTGCCAGCAGCTTCACAGGGGGCGTATACGAGCAGTACTTC.

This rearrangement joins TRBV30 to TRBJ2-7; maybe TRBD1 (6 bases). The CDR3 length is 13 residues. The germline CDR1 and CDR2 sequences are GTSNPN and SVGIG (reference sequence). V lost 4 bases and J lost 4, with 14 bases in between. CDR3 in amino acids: CAWNGGGLYEQYF. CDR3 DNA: TGTGCCTGGAATGGGGGCGGGCTATACGAGCAGTACTTC.

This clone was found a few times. The CDR3 coding sequence is TGTGCCAGCAGCGTAGATGCCTATACAGGGGGCGACGGCTACACCTTC. It specifies CASSVDAYTGGDGYTF. The rearrangement joins TRBV9 to TRBJ1-2; 9 bases line up with TRBD1. Germline CDR1 and CDR2: SGDLS and YYNGEE. The junction had 11 bases not matched to a gene; V was cut back by 0 bases and J by 8 bases. This CDR3 region has 16 residues.

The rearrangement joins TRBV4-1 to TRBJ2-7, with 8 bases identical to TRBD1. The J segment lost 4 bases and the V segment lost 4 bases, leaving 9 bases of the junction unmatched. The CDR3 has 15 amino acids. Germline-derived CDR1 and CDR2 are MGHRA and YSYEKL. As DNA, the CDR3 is TGCGCCAGCAGCCCTGGACAGGGTTGGAGGTACGAGCAGTACTTC. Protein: CASSPGQGWRYEQYF.

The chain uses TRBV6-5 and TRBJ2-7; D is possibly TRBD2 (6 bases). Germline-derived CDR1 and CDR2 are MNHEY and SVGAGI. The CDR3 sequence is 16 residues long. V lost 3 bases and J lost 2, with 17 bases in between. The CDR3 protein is CASSYGSGGGTYEQYF. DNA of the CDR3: TGTGCCAGCAGTTATGGGTCCGGCGGAGGGACCTACGAGCAGTACTTC.

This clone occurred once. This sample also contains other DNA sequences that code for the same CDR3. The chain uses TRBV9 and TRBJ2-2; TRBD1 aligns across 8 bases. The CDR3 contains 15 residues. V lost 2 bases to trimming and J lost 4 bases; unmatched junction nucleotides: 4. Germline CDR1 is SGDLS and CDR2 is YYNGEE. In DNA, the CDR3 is TGTGCCAGCAGCGTTGACAGGGGCGGCACCGGGGAGCTGTTTTTT. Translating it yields CASSVDRGGTGELFF.

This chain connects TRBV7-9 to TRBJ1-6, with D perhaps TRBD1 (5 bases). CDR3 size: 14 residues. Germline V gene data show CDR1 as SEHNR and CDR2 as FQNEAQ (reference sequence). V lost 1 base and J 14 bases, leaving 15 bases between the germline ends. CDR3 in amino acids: CASSLESRTSTLHF. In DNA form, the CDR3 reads TGTGCCAGCAGCTTAGAATCCCGGACAAGCACCCTCCACTTT.

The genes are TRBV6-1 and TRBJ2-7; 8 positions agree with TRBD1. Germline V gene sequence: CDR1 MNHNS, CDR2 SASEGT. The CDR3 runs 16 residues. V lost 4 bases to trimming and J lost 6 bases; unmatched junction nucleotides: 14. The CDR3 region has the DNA TGTGCCAGCAGTGTGGGGACAGGAGTGGGTTCTTCCGAGCAGTACTTC. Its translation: CASSVGTGVGSSEQYF.

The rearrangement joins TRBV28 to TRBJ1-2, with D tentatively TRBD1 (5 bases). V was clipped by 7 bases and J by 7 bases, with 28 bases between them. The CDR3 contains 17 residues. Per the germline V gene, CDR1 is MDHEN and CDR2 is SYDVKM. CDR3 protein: CASISHGTSKKRGGYTF. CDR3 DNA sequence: TGTGCCAGCATATCCCACGGGACTTCAAAAAAAAGAGGTGGCTACACCTTC.

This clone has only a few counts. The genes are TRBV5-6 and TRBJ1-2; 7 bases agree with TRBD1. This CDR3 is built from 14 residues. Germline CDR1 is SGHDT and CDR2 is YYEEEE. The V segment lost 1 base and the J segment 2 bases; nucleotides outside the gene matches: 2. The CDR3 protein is CASSLPGGNYGYTF. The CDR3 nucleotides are TGTGCCAGCAGCTTGCCAGGGGGAAACTATGGCTACACCTTC.

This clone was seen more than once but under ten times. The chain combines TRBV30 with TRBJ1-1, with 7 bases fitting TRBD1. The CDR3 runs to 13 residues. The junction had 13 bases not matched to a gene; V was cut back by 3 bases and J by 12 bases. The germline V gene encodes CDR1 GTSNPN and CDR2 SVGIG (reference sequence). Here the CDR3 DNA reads TGTGCCTGGAGGTATAGTTTCCAGGGGGAGTCTTTCTTT. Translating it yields CAWRYSFQGESFF.

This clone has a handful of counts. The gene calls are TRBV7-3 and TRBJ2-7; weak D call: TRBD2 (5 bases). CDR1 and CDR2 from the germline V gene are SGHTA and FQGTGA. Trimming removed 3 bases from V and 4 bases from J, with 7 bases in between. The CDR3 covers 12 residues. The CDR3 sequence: CASSFGLYEQYF. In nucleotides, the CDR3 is TGTGCCAGCAGCTTCGGACTTTACGAGCAGTACTTC.

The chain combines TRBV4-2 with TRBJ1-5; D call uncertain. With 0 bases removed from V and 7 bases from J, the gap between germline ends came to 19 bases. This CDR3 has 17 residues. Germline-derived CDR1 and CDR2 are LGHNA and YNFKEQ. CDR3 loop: CASSQEGQLEVRQPQHF. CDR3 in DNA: TGTGCCAGCAGCCAAGAAGGCCAATTAGAGGTACGCCAGCCCCAGCATTTT.

CDR3 loop: CSVAGGDSGANVLTF. The CDR3 DNA is TGCAGCGTTGCGGGCGGGGACTCTGGGGCCAACGTCCTGACTTTC. The gene calls are TRBV29-1 and TRBJ2-6; D perhaps matches TRBD2 (6 bases). The germline V gene has CDR1 SQVTM and CDR2 ANQGSEA. Trimming shortened V by 4 bases and J by 0 bases, and 10 bases separated the two germline ends. This CDR3 region has 15 residues.

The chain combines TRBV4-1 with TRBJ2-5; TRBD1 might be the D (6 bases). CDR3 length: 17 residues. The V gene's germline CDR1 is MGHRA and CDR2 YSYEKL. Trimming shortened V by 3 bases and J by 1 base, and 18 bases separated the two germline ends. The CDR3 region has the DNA TGCGCCAGCAGCCAGGGTCAGGTCTTAGGGGGCCAAGAGACCCAGTACTTC. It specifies CASSQGQVLGGQETQYF.

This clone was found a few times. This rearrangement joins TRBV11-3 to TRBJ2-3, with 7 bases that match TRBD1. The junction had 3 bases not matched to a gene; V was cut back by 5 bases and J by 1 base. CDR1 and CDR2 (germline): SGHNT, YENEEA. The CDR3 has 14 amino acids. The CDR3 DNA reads TGTGCCAGCAGCAACAGGGGAGGCACAGATACGCAGTATTTT. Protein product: CASSNRGGTDTQYF.

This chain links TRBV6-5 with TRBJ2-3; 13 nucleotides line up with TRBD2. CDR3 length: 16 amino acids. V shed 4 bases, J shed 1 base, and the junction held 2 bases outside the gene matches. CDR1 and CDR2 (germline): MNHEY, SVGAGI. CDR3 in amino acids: CASSSGTSGGTDTQYF. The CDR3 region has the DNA TGTGCCAGCAGTTCCGGGACTAGCGGGGGCACAGATACGCAGTATTTT.

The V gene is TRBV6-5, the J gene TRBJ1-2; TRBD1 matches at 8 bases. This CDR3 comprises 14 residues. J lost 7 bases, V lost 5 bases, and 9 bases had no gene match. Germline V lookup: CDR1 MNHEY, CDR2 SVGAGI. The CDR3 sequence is CASSLQGGSGGYTF. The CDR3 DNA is TGTGCCAGCAGTCTACAGGGGGGTTCGGGTGGCTACACCTTC.